This TCR beta chain derives from a study of early T cells in non-severe SARS-CoV-2 infection. Study-level information: Unsorted whole blood bulk RNA was sequenced, with unpaired chains.

This CDR3 spans 15 amino acids. Germline-derived CDR1 and CDR2 are SNHLY and FYNNEI. V shed 6 bases and J 2 bases; nucleotides not matched to a gene: 9. Attachment of unique molecular identifiers to individual cDNA molecules was performed. In TCRdb, the 5' RACE reads were re-called with MiXCR into one record per CDR3 protein. Among 56,000 or so distinct CDR3 sequences, approximately 16% were seen once, and the ten largest hold over 4%. Findings of the study overall: Comparison of clonotypes with VDJdb favored anti-spike CD8 responses while missing private and CD4 specificities.

By sample share, this clonotype is medium-sized. Its antigen remains unknown. V gene TRBV2 combines with J gene TRBJ2-5, with TRBD1 identical over 7 bases. The source of this sequence is an adult who was a healthcare worker with PCR-confirmed SARS-CoV-2 infection or an uninfected control (not recorded which). The starting material was whole blood, obtained at baseline. This CDR3 reads CASSPRRGWQETQYF. The CDR3 DNA is TGTGCCAGCAGCCCCCGCAGGGGGTGGCAAGAGACCCAGTACTTC. The whole variable domain, remainder taken from reference TRBV2 and TRBJ2-5, is EPEVTQTPSHQVTQMGQEVILRCVPISNHLYFYWYRQILGQKVEFLVSFYNNEISEKSEIFDDQFSVERPDGSNFTLKIRSTKLEDSAMYFCASSPRRGWQETQYFGPGTRLLVL.